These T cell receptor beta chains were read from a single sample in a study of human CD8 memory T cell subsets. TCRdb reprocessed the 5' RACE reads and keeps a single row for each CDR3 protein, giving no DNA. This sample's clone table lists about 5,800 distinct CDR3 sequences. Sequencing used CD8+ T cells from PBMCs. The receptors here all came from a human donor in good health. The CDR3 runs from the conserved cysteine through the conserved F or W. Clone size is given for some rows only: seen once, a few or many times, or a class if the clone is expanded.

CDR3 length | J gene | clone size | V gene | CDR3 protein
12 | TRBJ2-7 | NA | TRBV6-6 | CASSQGGYEQYF
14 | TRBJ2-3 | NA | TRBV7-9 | CASSPPPASDTQYF
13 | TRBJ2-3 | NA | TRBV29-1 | CSVPDPRSSAQYF
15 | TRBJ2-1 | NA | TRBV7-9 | CASSIGQGEHNEQFF
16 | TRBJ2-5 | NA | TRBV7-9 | CASSDRQGAMRETQYF
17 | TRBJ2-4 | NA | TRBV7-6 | CASTPDPGGLAKNIQYF
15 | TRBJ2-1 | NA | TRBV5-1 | CASSFQGRWDNEQFF
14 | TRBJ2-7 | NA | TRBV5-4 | CASSPDRSDYEQYF
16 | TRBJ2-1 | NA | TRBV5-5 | CASSLGTPRGGNEQFF
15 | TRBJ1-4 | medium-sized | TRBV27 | CASSFARATNEKLFF
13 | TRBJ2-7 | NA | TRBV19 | CASKGGLAVEQYF
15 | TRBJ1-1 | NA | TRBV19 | CASRPGTGGVTEAFF
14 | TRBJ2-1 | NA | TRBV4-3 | CASSQAVRGFEQFF
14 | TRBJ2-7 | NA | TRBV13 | CASSERMSSYEQYF
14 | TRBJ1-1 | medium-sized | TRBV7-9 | CASSLGQGNTEAFF
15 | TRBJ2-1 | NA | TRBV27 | CASTPLAGGYNEQFF